A single sample gave rise to the 17 T cell receptor beta chains below, sequenced in a study of T cells in Graves' hyperthyroidism and ophthalmopathy (dated by TCRdb to about 2019). Libraries were prepared through multiplex PCR. TCRdb names Illumina HiSeq 2000 as the instrument used. Amplification of TCR beta CDR3 regions was carried out from RNA transcripts. The TCR CDR3 was subjected to a first round of RT-PCR using the HTBI primer set and the Qiagen OneStep RT-PCR kit. The public sequencing data were trimmed at Q25 with fastp and processed into clonotypes with MiXCR by TCRdb, which kept only in-frame beta chains. CDR3 protein sequences are deduplicated, and each keeps its most common genes and DNA. This sample is represented by about 530,000 distinct CDR3 sequences; roughly 17% of them were singletons. Approximately 16% of the sample belongs to the ten largest clones. Sequenced input: blood. Every receptor here comes from a woman younger than 30 with Graves' ophthalmopathy.

This clonotype was picked up one time. V is TRBV29-1 and J is TRBJ2-1, with 10 bases that match TRBD2. Per germline, CDR1 SQVTM and CDR2 ANQGSEA. The V and J ends lost 7 bases and 4 bases, in that order; junction bases with no gene match: 13. CDR3 length: 16 amino acids. CDR3 protein: CSAVLAGASGYNEQFF. The CDR3 DNA sequence: TGCAGCGCTGTCCTAGCGGGAGCATCAGGGTACAATGAGCAGTTCTTC.

This clonotype has at least ten counts. The chain links TRBV2 to TRBJ2-3, with D possibly matching TRBD2 (5 bases). Germline values: CDR1 SNHLY, CDR2 FYNNEI. The germline V and J ends were trimmed by 2 bases and 1 base, with 10 bases remaining between them. This CDR3 has 15 amino acids. In nucleotides, the CDR3 is TGTGCCAGCAGTGAATCCGGCGGGCGCACAGATACGCAGTATTTT. This translates into CASSESGGRTDTQYF.

This chain connects TRBV29-1 to TRBJ2-7; D remains unclear. Germline V gives CDR1 SQVTM, CDR2 ANQGSEA. The CDR3 extends over 13 amino acids. Trimming removed 7 bases from V and 0 bases from J, with 13 bases in between. CDR3 protein: CSATGWSSYEQYF. The CDR3 nucleotides read TGCAGCGCCACCGGGTGGAGCTCCTACGAGCAGTACTTC.

This clonotype was seen many times. The V gene is TRBV20-1, the J gene TRBJ2-7; 11 bases match TRBD2. The CDR3 spans 15 residues. Germline CDR1 is DFQATT and CDR2 is SNEGSKA (reference sequence). The V and J ends lost 0 bases and 4 bases, in that order; junction bases with no gene match: 5. CDR3 amino acids: CSARELAGVGYEQYF. In nucleotides, the CDR3 is TGCAGTGCTAGAGAACTAGCGGGGGTTGGGTACGAGCAGTACTTC.

This clonotype was seen a few times. The chain links TRBV19 to TRBJ1-3, with D unresolved. The V and J ends lost 9 bases and 3 bases respectively, with 9 bases between them. The germline V gene has CDR1 LNHDA and CDR2 SQIVND (reference sequence). CDR3 length equals 12 residues. In nucleotides, the CDR3 is TGTGCCAGCCGGACTGATGGAAACACCATATATTTT. This gives the protein CASRTDGNTIYF.

In its sample, this clonotype was seen a few times. The V call is TRBV9, the J call TRBJ1-4; TRBD1 matches at 7 bases. There are 17 residues in the CDR3. CDR1 is SGDLS, CDR2 YYNGEE, per germline. With V trimmed by 4 bases and J by 8 bases, 17 bases remained unmatched. CDR3: CASSPTNGGQPGEKLFF. The CDR3 DNA reads TGTGCCAGCAGCCCAACTAACGGGGGACAGCCAGGGGAAAAACTGTTTTTT.

This clonotype was found many times. This chain joins TRBV12-3 or TRBV12-4 and TRBJ1-1, with 8 bases aligning to TRBD1. V lost 5 bases, J lost 7 bases, and 3 bases stayed unmatched. This CDR3 is 12 amino acids long. CDR3 in amino acids: CASSMDRVEAFF. For the CDR3, the DNA is TGTGCCAGCAGTATGGACAGGGTTGAAGCTTTCTTT.

This clonotype was seen ten or more times. The J gene is TRBJ2-3, the V gene TRBV30, with 8 bases lining up with TRBD2. The CDR3 length is 12 residues. Trimming at V came to 8 bases and at J to 5 bases, leaving 6 bases not matched to a gene. Germline CDR1 GTSNPN, CDR2 SVGIG (reference sequence). DNA for the CDR3: TGTGCCCTCGGGACTAGTCGAGATACGCAGTATTTT. Translating it yields CALGTSRDTQYF. Full variable domain (rest looked up from reference TRBV30 and TRBJ2-3): SQTIHQWPATLVQPVGSPLSLECTVEGTSNPNLYWYRQAAGRGLQLLFYSVGIGQISSEVPQNLSASRPQDRQFILSSKKLLLSDSGFYLCALGTSRDTQYFGPGTRLTVL.

Many counts were recorded for this clonotype. V usage is TRBV2 and J usage is TRBJ2-1; TRBD2 matches 15 bases. The CDR3 has 16 amino acids. J gave up 10 bases and V 4 bases, and 8 bases lay outside the gene matches. The germline CDR1 and CDR2 sequences are SNHLY and FYNNEI. The CDR3 DNA reads as TGTGCCAGCAGTGGCAGGACTAGCGGGGGGGCCGAAGAGCAGTTCTTC. Protein sequence: CASSGRTSGGAEEQFF. The whole variable domain, remainder taken from reference TRBV2 and TRBJ2-1, is EPEVTQTPSHQVTQMGQEVILRCVPISNHLYFYWYRQILGQKVEFLVSFYNNEISEKSEIFDDQFSVERPDGSNFTLKIRSTKLEDSAMYFCASSGRTSGGAEEQFFGPGTRLTVL.

This clonotype showed up many times. The CDR3 nucleotides are TGTGCCTGGACAGGCGGGGGGGCTACCACAGATACGCAGTATTTT. This codes for CAWTGGGATTDTQYF. This chain uses TRBV30 with TRBJ2-3, with 9 bases lining up with TRBD2. Per germline, CDR1 GTSNPN and CDR2 SVGIG (reference sequence). The V segment lost 4 bases and the J segment 2 bases; nucleotides outside the gene matches: 7. CDR3 length: 15 residues. Based on the CDR3 plus reference TRBV30 and TRBJ2-3, the full variable domain is SQTIHQWPATLVQPVGSPLSLECTVEGTSNPNLYWYRQAAGRGLQLLFYSVGIGQISSEVPQNLSASRPQDRQFILSSKKLLLSDSGFYLCAWTGGGATTDTQYFGPGTRLTVL.

Written as DNA, the CDR3 is TGTGCCAGCAGTCTCCGGAGATGGTACGAGCAGTACTTC. Its translation is CASSLRRWYEQYF. The rearrangement joins TRBV28 to TRBJ2-7; no firm D call. The germline V and J ends were trimmed by 5 bases and 4 bases, with 12 bases remaining between them. CDR1 and CDR2 from the germline V gene are MDHEN and SYDVKM. The CDR3 has 13 amino acids.

This clonotype was found many times. This chain uses TRBV13 with TRBJ2-1, with D possibly being TRBD1 or TRBD2 (5 bases each). This CDR3 comprises 14 residues. The germline V and J ends were trimmed by 6 bases and 4 bases, with 13 bases remaining between them. The germline V gene encodes CDR1 PRHDT and CDR2 FYEKMQ (reference sequence). CDR3 loop: CASRDRDQYNEQFF. CDR3 nucleotides: TGTGCCAGCAGGGACCGGGACCAATACAATGAGCAGTTCTTC.

The chain uses TRBV15 and TRBJ1-2, with D unresolved. V was clipped by 0 bases and J by 0 bases, with 8 bases between them. The CDR3 contains 15 residues. CDR1 and CDR2 from the germline V gene are LNHNV and YYDKDF (reference sequence). CDR3 in amino acids: CATSRDRFSNYGYTF. CDR3 coding DNA: TGTGCCACCAGCAGAGACCGATTCTCTAACTATGGCTACACCTTC.

The gene calls are TRBV5-8 and TRBJ2-6, with D uncertain. The CDR3 sequence is 14 residues long. V was cut by 4 bases and J by 0 bases, with 5 bases left in between. Germline CDR1 and CDR2: SGHTS and YDEGEE. CDR3 sequence reads: CASSPYSGANVLTF. The CDR3, as DNA: TGTGCCAGCAGCCCTTACTCTGGGGCCAACGTCCTGACTTTC.

This clonotype was observed many times. The genes are TRBV6-2 or TRBV6-3 and TRBJ2-1; D is perhaps TRBD2 (5 bases). The V gene lost 6 bases and the J gene lost 3 bases, with 9 bases spanning the gap. This CDR3 has 13 amino acids. Germline V gives CDR1 MNHEY, CDR2 SVGEGT. CDR3 bases: TGTGCCAGCAGAGGGAGTGGCTACAATGAGCAGTTCTTC. Amino acid sequence: CASRGSGYNEQFF.

The DNA of the CDR3 is TGCGCCACCTCCTTTGAGCTGGTCACTGAAGCTTTCTTT. It is translated as CATSFELVTEAFF. The chain recombines TRBV10-2 with TRBJ1-1; D call uncertain. The V end lost 10 bases, the J end lost 4 bases, and 16 bases lay between the germline ends. This CDR3 contains 13 residues. Germline V lookup: CDR1 WSHSY, CDR2 SAAADI.

The chain links TRBV7-2 to TRBJ2-5, with a possible D match to TRBD2 (6 bases). Per the germline V gene, CDR1 is SGHTA and CDR2 is FQGNSA. This CDR3 contains 16 residues. V shed 1 base and J shed 2 bases, with 14 bases lying between them. The CDR3 here is CASSLGSSAKQETQYF. The CDR3 DNA reads as TGTGCCAGCAGCTTAGGGTCTAGCGCCAAACAAGAGACCCAGTACTTC.